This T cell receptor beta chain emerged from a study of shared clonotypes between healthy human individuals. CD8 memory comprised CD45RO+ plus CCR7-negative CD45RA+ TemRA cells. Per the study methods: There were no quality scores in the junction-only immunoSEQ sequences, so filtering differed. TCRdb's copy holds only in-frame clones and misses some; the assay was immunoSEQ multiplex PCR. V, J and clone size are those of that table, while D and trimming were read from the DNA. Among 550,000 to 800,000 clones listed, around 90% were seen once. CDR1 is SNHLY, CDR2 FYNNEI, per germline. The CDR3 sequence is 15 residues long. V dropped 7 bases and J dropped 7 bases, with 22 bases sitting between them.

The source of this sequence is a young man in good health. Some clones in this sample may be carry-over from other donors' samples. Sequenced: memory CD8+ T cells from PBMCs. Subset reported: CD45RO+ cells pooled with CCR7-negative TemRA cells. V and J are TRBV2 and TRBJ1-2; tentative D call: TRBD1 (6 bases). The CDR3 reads CASTRGGRVRGGYTF. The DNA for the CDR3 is TGTGCCAGCACCAGAGGGGGGCGGGTTCGCGGTGGCTACACCTTC.